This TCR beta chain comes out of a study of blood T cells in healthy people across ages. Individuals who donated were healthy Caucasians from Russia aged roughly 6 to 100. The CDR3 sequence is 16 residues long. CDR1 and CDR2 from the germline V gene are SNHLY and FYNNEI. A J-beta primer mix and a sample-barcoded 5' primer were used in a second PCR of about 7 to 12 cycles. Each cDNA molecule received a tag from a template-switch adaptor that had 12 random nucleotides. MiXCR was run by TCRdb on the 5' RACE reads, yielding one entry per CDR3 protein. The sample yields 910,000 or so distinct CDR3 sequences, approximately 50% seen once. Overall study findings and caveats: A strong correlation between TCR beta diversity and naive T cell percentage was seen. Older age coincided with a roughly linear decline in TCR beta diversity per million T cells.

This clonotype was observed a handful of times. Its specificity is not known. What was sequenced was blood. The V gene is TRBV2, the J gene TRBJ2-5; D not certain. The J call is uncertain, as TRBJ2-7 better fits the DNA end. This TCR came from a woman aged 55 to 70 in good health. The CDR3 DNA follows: TGTGCCAGCAGTGAAGAGGCGAGGTGGGCCCCCTACGAGCAGTACTTC. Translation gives CASSEEARWAPYEQYF.